One and the same sample provided the 7 T cell receptor beta chains below, sequenced in a study of T cell responses to AZD1222 COVID-19 vaccine. The data were produced by immunoSEQ multiplex PCR, yet TCRdb's version contains in-frame clones alone and is incomplete. The table has approximately 99,000 clones, 91% seen once. Source: peripheral blood, taken 28 days after the second AZD1222 dose. Receptors were obtained from an adult who received the AZD1222 COVID-19 vaccine.

The chain carries TRBV27 and TRBJ2-1; D remains ambiguous. V lost 2 bases and J 2 bases, leaving 13 bases between the germline ends. Germline V gives CDR1 MNHEY, CDR2 SMNVEV (reference sequence). The length of the CDR3 is 16 residues. CDR3 nucleotide sequence: TGTGCCAGCAGTTTAATTTCCCGGAGTACCTACAATGAGCAGTTCTTC. The encoded protein is CASSLISRSTYNEQFF.

This rearrangement joins TRBV28 to TRBJ2-7; possible D gene TRBD1, 5 bases. Germline assignment: CDR1 MDHEN and CDR2 SYDVKM. The ends were cut back, 6 bases at V and 5 bases at J, with 17 bases in the middle. The CDR3 totals 14 residues. For the CDR3, the DNA is TGTGCCAGCAGCCAACAGGTAGTCTCTCACGAGCAGTACTTC. As protein: CASSQQVVSHEQYF.

The V call is TRBV6-5, the J call TRBJ2-2, with D unresolved. The CDR3 contains 12 residues. Germline lookup yields CDR1 MNHEY and CDR2 SVGAGI. V was cut by 4 bases and J by 3 bases, with 3 bases left in between. CDR3 in amino acids: CASSSDTGELFF. DNA for the CDR3: TGTGCCAGCAGTTCGGACACCGGGGAGCTGTTTTTT.

The CDR3, as DNA: TGTGCCAGCAGCGGAGCGGCAGATACGCAGTATTTT. Its protein product is CASSGAADTQYF. The V gene is TRBV5-6, the J gene TRBJ2-3; D might be TRBD2 (5 bases). The CDR3 spans 12 residues. V was pared by 4 bases and J by 4 bases, with 7 bases between. CDR1 is SGHDT, CDR2 YYEEEE, per germline.

V usage is TRBV12-2 and J usage is TRBJ2-1; the table's D gene call, TRBD2, was not cross checked with the DNA. TRBV12-2 is flagged as a pseudogene. This CDR3 has 17 residues. DNA of the CDR3: TGTGCAAGTCGCTTAGAGCCAGAGCGGGAGGGCCACAATGAGCAGTTCTTC. It is translated as CASRLEPEREGHNEQFF.

The CDR3 spells CASSQEWDGFEAFF. In DNA form, the CDR3 reads TGTGCCAGCAGCCAAGAATGGGACGGCTTTGAAGCTTTCTTT. V and J are TRBV4-2 and TRBJ1-1, with a weak D call TRBD1 (5 bases). Trimming removed 0 bases at V and 7 bases at J, with 12 bases between. Germline V lookup: CDR1 LGHNA, CDR2 YNFKEQ. This CDR3 region has 14 residues.

This chain uses TRBV7-9 with TRBJ2-7; 7 nucleotides align to TRBD2. The CDR3 has 15 residues. Unmatched junction bases numbered 9, after V lost 3 bases and J lost 4 bases. Germline values: CDR1 SEHNR, CDR2 FQNEAQ (reference sequence). CDR3: CASSLGSGADYEQYF. CDR3 coding DNA: TGTGCCAGCAGCTTGGGAAGCGGGGCGGATTACGAGCAGTACTTC.